This TCR beta chain was obtained from a study of T-cell memory formation after mild COVID-19. Study overall: Each donor largely had its own TCR clusters. Study results and limitations: Prior to infection, memory already included some responding clones, suggesting cross-reactive memory joined.

Using its own MiXCR run on the 5' RACE reads, TCRdb lists one record per CDR3 protein. Of some 440,000 distinct CDR3 sequences detected, nearly 25% appear once; the ten largest clones hold around an eighth. V lost 4 bases and J 1 base, leaving 10 bases between the germline ends. The CDR3 contains 13 residues. Germline V gives CDR1 SQVTM, CDR2 ANQGSEA. On this clonotype itself: No antigen is known for it.

Sequencing was performed on PBMCs or a T cell subset sorted from them (not recorded which). This rearrangement joins TRBV29-1 to TRBJ1-1; D unresolved. This receptor was obtained from an adult woman who had mild COVID-19 (a few samples of this study predate the infection). Cell type and time point are not known. The CDR3 loop reads CSVGQVSNTEAFF. As DNA, the CDR3 is TGCAGCGTTGGCCAAGTATCGAACACTGAAGCTTTCTTT.